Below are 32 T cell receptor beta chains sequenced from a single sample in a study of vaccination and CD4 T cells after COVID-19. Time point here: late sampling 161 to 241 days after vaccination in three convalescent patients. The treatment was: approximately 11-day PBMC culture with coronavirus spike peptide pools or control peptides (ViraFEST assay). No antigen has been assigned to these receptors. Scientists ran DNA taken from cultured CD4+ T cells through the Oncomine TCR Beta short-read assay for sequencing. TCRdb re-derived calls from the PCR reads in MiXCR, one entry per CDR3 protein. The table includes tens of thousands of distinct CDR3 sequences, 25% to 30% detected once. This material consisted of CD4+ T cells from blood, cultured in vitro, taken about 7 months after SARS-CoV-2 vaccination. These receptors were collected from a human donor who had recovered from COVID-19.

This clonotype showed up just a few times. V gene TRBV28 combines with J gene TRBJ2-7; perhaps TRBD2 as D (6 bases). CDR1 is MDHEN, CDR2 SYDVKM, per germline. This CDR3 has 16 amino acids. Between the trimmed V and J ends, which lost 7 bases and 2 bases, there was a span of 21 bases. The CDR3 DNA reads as TGTGCCAGCATTACAGCCCAGGTAACGGGGGCCTACGAGCAGTACTTC. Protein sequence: CASITAQVTGAYEQYF.

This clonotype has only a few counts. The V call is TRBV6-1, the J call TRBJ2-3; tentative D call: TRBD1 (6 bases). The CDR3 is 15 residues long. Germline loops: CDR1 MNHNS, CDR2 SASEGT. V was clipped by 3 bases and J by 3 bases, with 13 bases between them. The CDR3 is CASSEHRVRTDTQYF. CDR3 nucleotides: TGTGCCAGCAGTGAGCACAGGGTACGGACAGATACGCAGTATTTT.

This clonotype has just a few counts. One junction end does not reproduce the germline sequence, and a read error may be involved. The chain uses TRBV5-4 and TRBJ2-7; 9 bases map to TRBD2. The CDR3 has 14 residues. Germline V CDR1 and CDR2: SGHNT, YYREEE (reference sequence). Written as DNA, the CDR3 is TGTGCTAGCAGCGTCGGGACTAGCCGGTACGAGCAGTACTTC. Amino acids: CASSVGTSRYEQYF.

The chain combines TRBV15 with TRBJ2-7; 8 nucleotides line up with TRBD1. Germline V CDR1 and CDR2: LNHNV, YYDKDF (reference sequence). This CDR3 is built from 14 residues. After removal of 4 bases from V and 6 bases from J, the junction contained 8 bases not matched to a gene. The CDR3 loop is CATSKSQGAAEQYF. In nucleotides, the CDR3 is TGTGCCACCAGCAAATCTCAGGGGGCAGCCGAGCAGTACTTC.

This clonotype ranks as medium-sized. CDR3 protein: CSARDISQGRGEQYF. The CDR3 coding sequence is TGCAGTGCTAGAGATATTAGCCAGGGTCGAGGGGAGCAGTACTTC. The rearrangement joins TRBV20-1 to TRBJ2-7, with D perhaps matching TRBD1 or TRBD2 (5 bases each). The CDR3 loop spans 15 amino acids. Germline V lookup: CDR1 DFQATT, CDR2 SNEGSKA (reference sequence). Trimming removed 0 bases from V and 7 bases from J, with 19 bases in between.

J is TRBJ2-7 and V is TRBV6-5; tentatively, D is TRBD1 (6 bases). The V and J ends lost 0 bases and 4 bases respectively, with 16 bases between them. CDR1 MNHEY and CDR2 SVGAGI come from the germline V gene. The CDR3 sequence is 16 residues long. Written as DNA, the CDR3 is TGTGCCAGCAGTTACTCATTCGGCAGGGGTGGATACGAGCAGTACTTC. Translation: CASSYSFGRGGYEQYF.

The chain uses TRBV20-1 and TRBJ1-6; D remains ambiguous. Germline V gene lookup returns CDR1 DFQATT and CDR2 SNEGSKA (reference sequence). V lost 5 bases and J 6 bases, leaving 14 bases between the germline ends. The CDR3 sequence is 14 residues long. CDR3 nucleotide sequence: TGCAGTGCTTTGTCAGACGGTCTTAATTCACCCCTCCACTTT. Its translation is CSALSDGLNSPLHF.

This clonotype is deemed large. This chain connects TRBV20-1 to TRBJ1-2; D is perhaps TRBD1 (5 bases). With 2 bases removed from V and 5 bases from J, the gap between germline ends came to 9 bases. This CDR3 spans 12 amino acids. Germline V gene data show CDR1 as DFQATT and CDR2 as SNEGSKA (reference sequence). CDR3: CSARKGSYGYTF. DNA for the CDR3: TGCAGTGCTAGAAAGGGGAGTTATGGCTACACCTTC.

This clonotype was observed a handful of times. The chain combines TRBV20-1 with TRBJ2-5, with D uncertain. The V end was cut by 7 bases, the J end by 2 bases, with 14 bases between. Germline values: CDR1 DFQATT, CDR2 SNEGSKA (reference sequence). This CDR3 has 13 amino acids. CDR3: CSGLNQIQETQYF. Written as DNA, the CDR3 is TGCAGTGGACTGAACCAAATACAAGAGACCCAGTACTTC.

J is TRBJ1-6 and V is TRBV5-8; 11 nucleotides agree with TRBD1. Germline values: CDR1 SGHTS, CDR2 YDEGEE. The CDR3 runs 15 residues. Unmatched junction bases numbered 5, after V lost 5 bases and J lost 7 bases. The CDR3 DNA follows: TGTGCCAGCAGTCGGACAGGGGGCCCAAATTCACCCCTCCACTTT. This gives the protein CASSRTGGPNSPLHF. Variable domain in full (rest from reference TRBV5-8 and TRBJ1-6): EAGVTQSPTHLIKTRGQQATLRCSPISGHTSVYWYQQALGLGLQFLLWYDEGEERNRGNFPPRFSGRQFPNYSSELNVNALELEDSALYLCASSRTGGPNSPLHFGNGTRLTVT.

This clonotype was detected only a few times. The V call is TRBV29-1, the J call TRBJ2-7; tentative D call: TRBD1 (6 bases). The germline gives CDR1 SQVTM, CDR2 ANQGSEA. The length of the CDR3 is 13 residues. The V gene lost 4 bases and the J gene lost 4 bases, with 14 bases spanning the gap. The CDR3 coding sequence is TGCAGCGTTGTGAGGCACGGGACATACGAGCAGTACTTC. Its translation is CSVVRHGTYEQYF.

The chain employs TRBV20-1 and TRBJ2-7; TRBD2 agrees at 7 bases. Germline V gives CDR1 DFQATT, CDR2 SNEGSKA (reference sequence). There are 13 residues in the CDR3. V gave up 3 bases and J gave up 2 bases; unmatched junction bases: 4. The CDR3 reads CSASLAATYEQYF. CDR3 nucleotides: TGCAGTGCTAGTCTAGCGGCCACCTACGAGCAGTACTTC.

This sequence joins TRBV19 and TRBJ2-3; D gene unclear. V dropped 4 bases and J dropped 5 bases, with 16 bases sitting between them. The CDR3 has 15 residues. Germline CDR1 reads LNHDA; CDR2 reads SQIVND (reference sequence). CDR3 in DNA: TGTGCCAGTAGTAATGGCGCTAACCGAGGAGATACGCAGTATTTT. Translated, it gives CASSNGANRGDTQYF.

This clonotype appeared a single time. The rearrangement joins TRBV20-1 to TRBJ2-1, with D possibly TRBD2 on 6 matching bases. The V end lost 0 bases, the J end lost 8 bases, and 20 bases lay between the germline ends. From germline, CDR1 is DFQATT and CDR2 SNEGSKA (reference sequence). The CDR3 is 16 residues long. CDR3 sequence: CSARDPLTGVGDEQFF. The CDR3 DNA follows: TGCAGTGCTAGAGACCCCCTAACGGGAGTTGGCGATGAGCAGTTCTTC.

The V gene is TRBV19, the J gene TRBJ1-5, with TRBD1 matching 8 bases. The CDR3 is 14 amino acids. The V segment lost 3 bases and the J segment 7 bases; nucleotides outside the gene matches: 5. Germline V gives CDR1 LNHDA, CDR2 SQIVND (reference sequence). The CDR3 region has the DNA TGTGCCAGTAGTATGGGACAGGAGGGACAGCCCCAGCATTTT. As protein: CASSMGQEGQPQHF.

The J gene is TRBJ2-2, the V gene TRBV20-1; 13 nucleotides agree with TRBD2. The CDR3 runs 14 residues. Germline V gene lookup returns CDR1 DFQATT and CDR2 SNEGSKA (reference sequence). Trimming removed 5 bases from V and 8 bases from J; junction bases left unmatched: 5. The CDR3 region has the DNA TGCAGTGCTGGACTAGCGGGAGAGGGGGGGGAGCTGTTTTTT. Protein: CSAGLAGEGGELFF.

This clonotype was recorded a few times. CDR3 amino acids: CATSETGTDGYTF. DNA of the CDR3: TGTGCCACCAGTGAAACCGGGACAGATGGCTACACCTTC. The chain employs TRBV24-1 and TRBJ1-2; 7 nucleotides line up with TRBD1. Germline assignment: CDR1 KGHDR and CDR2 SFDVKD. J gave up 6 bases and V 4 bases, and 4 bases lay outside the gene matches. The CDR3 has 13 amino acids.

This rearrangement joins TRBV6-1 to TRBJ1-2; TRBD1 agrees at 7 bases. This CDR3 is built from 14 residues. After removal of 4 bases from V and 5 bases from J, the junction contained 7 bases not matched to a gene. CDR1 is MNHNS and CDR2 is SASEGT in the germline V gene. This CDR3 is CASSVTGTEYGYTF. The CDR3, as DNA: TGTGCCAGCAGTGTCACCGGGACAGAATATGGCTACACCTTC.

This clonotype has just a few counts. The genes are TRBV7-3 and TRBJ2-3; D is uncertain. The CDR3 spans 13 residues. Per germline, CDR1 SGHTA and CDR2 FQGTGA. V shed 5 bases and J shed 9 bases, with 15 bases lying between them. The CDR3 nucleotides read TGTGCCAGCAGCCCCTGGGCCCGAATGACGCAGTATTTT. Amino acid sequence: CASSPWARMTQYF.

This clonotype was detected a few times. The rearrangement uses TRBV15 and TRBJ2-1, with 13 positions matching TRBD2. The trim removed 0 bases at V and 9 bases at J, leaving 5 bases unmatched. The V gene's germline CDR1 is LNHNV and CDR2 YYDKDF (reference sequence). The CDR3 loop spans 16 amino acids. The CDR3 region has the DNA TGTGCCACCAGCAGAGAAGGTACTAGCGGGAGGGTTGAGCAGTTCTTC. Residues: CATSREGTSGRVEQFF.

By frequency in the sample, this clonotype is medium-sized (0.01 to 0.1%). In nucleotides, the CDR3 is TGTGCCAGCAGCTTATCGGCAGCCCAAGAGACCCAGTACTTC. Amino acids: CASSLSAAQETQYF. The chain uses TRBV7-3 and TRBJ2-5, with unresolved D. The CDR3 consists of 14 residues. The V gene lost 2 bases and the J gene lost 1 base, with 8 bases spanning the gap. Germline CDR1 reads SGHTA; CDR2 reads FQGTGA.

The CDR3 sequence is CSARDLERENVEQFF. CDR3 nucleotides: TGCAGTGCTAGAGATCTGGAGCGGGAGAATGTTGAGCAGTTCTTC. The chain couples TRBV20-1 to TRBJ2-1, with 8 bases identical to TRBD2. CDR1 is DFQATT and CDR2 is SNEGSKA in the germline V gene (reference sequence). This CDR3 comprises 15 residues. The V gene end was trimmed by 0 bases and the J gene end by 9 bases; junction bases not matched to a gene: 10.

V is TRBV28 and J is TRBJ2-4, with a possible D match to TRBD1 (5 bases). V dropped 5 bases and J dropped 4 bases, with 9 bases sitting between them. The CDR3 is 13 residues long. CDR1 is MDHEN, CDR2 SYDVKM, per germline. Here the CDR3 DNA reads TGTGCCAGCAGTACCCGACAGAAAAACATTCAGTACTTC. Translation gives CASSTRQKNIQYF.

For the CDR3, the DNA is TGCAGTGCTAGAGCTCTTTTCGGGACTAGCGGGAGTTGGTCCTACAATGAGCAGTTCTTC. It codes for CSARALFGTSGSWSYNEQFF. The chain couples TRBV20-1 to TRBJ2-1; 14 nucleotides match TRBD2. The CDR3 is 20 amino acids. Germline V gene sequence: CDR1 DFQATT, CDR2 SNEGSKA (reference sequence). V was clipped by 1 base and J by 1 base; unmatched bases: 12.

The CDR3 coding sequence is TGCAGTGCTATATCTGATGGCTACACCTTC. Residues: CSAISDGYTF. This chain joins TRBV20-1 and TRBJ1-2; no clear D. CDR1 is DFQATT, CDR2 SNEGSKA, per germline (reference sequence). The CDR3 spans 10 residues. Trimming left V 4 bases short and J 6 bases short, with 6 bases between.

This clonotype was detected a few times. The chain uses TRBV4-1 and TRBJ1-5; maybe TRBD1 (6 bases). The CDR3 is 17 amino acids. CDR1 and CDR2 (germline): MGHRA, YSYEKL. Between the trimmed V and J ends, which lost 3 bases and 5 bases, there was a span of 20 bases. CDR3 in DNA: TGCGCCAGCAGCCATCGGCTGGGAGGGGGATTTTATCAGCCCCAGCATTTT. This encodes CASSHRLGGGFYQPQHF.

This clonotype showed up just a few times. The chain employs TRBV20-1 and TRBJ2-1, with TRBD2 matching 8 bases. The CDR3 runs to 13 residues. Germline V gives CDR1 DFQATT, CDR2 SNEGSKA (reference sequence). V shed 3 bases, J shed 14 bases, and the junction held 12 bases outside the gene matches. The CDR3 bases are TGCAGTGCTAGTGCCCTTAGCGGGATGCGGGAGTTCTTC. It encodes CSASALSGMREFF.

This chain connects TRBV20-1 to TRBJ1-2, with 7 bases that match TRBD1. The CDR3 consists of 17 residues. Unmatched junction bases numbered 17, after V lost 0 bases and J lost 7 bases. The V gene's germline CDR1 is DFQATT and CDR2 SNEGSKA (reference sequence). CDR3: CSARDPRPRDSGFGYTF. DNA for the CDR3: TGCAGTGCTAGAGATCCCCGACCAAGGGACAGCGGTTTTGGCTACACCTTC.

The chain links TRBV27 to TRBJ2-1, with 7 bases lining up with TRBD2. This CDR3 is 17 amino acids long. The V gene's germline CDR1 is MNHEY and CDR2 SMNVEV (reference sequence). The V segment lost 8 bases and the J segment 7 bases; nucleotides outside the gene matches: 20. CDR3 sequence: CASRHRRPGGRTNEQFF. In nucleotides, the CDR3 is TGTGCCAGCCGTCATCGACGGCCGGGAGGCCGCACAAATGAGCAGTTCTTC.

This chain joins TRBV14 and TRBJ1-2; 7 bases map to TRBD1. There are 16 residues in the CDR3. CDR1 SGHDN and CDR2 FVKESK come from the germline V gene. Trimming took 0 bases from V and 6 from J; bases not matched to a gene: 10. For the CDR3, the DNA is TGTGCCAGCAGCCAAGATGGGACAGATGCCATCCATGGCTACACCTTC. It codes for CASSQDGTDAIHGYTF.

CDR3 sequence: CASSLHLLREETVEQYF. CDR3 DNA sequence: TGTGCCAGCTCACTCCACCTCCTCCGGGAGGAGACGGTCGAGCAGTACTTC. V and J are TRBV18 and TRBJ2-7; 7 bases align to TRBD2. The ends lost 4 bases at V and 6 bases at J; junction bases unmatched: 18. The CDR3 totals 17 residues. CDR1 KGHSH and CDR2 LQKENI come from the germline V gene.

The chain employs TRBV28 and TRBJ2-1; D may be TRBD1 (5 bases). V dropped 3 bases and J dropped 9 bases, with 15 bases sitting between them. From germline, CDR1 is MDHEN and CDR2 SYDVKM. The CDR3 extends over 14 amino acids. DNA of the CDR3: TGTGCCAGCAGTTTGACAGACCATGCGGCTGAGCAGTTCTTC. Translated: CASSLTDHAAEQFF.